The 14 T cell receptor beta chains below were found in one sample sequenced in a study of T cell responses to AZD1222 COVID-19 vaccine. TCRdb's table, derived via immunoSEQ multiplex PCR, lists solely in-frame clones and lacks some. This sample has roughly 180,000 clones, with 94% found just once. The sample here was peripheral blood, taken 28 days after the second AZD1222 dose. All receptors derive from an adult who received the AZD1222 COVID-19 vaccine.

The J gene is TRBJ1-5, the V gene TRBV2; D remains ambiguous. This CDR3 has 15 residues. The germline CDR1 and CDR2 sequences are SNHLY and FYNNEI. V dropped 4 bases and J dropped 0 bases, with 10 bases sitting between them. Here the CDR3 DNA reads TGTGCCAGCAGTGTTTCGAGGGATAGCAATCAGCCCCAGCATTTT. Translation gives CASSVSRDSNQPQHF. Based on the CDR3 plus reference TRBV2 and TRBJ1-5, the full variable domain is EPEVTQTPSHQVTQMGQEVILRCVPISNHLYFYWYRQILGQKVEFLVSFYNNEISEKSEIFDDQFSVERPDGSNFTLKIRSTKLEDSAMYFCASSVSRDSNQPQHFGDGTRLSIL.

The chain recombines TRBV7-9 with TRBJ2-7; D could derive from TRBD1 or TRBD2 (6 bases each). The CDR3 has 16 amino acids. The germline V and J ends were trimmed by 6 bases and 1 base, with 19 bases remaining between them. Germline-derived CDR1 and CDR2 are SEHNR and FQNEAQ (reference sequence). The CDR3 bases are TGTGCCAGCAGTCGCGGAGGGGGTCTAATTTCCTACGAGCAGTACTTC. This codes for CASSRGGGLISYEQYF.

V and J are TRBV27 and TRBJ1-1; D might be TRBD1 (6 bases). V dropped 4 bases and J dropped 1 base, with 10 bases sitting between them. Germline values: CDR1 MNHEY, CDR2 SMNVEV (reference sequence). The CDR3 extends over 14 amino acids. In DNA form, the CDR3 reads TGTGCCAGCAGTTACCAGGGACAGAACACTGAAGCTTTCTTT. It codes for CASSYQGQNTEAFF.

The rearrangement joins TRBV12-3 or TRBV12-4 to TRBJ1-1; no reliable D call. The germline V and J ends were trimmed by 6 bases and 11 bases, with 19 bases remaining between them. CDR3 length: 13 residues. The CDR3 loop reads CASSPGENRGAFF. DNA for the CDR3: TGTGCCAGCAGCCCCGGAGAAAATCGCGGCGCTTTCTTT.

J is TRBJ1-1 and V is TRBV23-1; 9 nucleotides agree with TRBD1. TRBV23-1 is an ORF; its function is uncertain. Losses at the gene ends were 0 bases for V and 4 bases for J; bases not matched to a gene: 3. CDR3 length equals 15 residues. The DNA for the CDR3 is TGCGCCAGCAGTCAATCGGGGACAGGGATCACTGAAGCTTTCTTT. Protein: CASSQSGTGITEAFF.

This clone was recorded once. J is TRBJ2-7 and V is TRBV5-4; 7 bases are shared with TRBD1. V trimming: 1 base; J trimming: 6 bases; junction bases outside the gene matches: 7. Germline lookup yields CDR1 SGHNT and CDR2 YYREEE (reference sequence). The CDR3 covers 14 residues. In DNA, the CDR3 is TGTGCCAGCAGCTTGACAGGGGTGAGGCGCGAGCAGTACTTC. Translating it yields CASSLTGVRREQYF.

V usage is TRBV5-1 and J usage is TRBJ2-5, with D perhaps being TRBD1 or TRBD2 (6 bases each). The germline V gene has CDR1 SGHRS and CDR2 YFSETQ. The CDR3 extends over 16 amino acids. Trimming removed 2 bases at V and 5 bases at J, with 19 bases between. The CDR3 sequence is CASSFGPEGVAETQYF. As DNA, the CDR3 is TGCGCCAGCAGCTTCGGTCCGGAGGGGGTGGCCGAGACCCAGTACTTC.

This chain uses TRBV4-1 with TRBJ2-3, with 7 bases identical to TRBD2. The CDR3 covers 15 residues. V shed 6 bases, J shed 1 base, and the junction held 7 bases outside the gene matches. CDR1 and CDR2 from the germline V gene are MGHRA and YSYEKL. CDR3 in DNA: TGCGCCAGCAGGAGTTTCGGGAGGCGCACAGATACGCAGTATTTT. Residues: CASRSFGRRTDTQYF.

The chain has TRBV30 and TRBJ1-6, with unresolved D. Germline values: CDR1 GTSNPN, CDR2 SVGIG (reference sequence). V lost 4 bases and J 10 bases, leaving 11 bases between the germline ends. CDR3 length: 12 amino acids. CDR3 coding DNA: TGTGCCTGGAACCCCGGGGAGTCACCCCTCCACTTT. It yields the protein CAWNPGESPLHF.

A single count supports this clone. This chain uses TRBV7-9 with TRBJ1-1; no clear D. CDR1 is SEHNR and CDR2 is FQNEAQ in the germline V gene (reference sequence). V gave up 4 bases and J gave up 7 bases, with 13 bases separating them. This CDR3 contains 13 residues. The CDR3: CASSSSAYDEAFF. CDR3 sequence (DNA): TGTGCCAGCAGCTCGTCCGCGTATGATGAAGCTTTCTTT.

The J gene is TRBJ2-7, the V gene TRBV7-2, with D possibly being TRBD2 (6 bases). This CDR3 is built from 14 residues. Trimming stripped 3 bases from V and 5 bases from J, with 14 bases between. Germline V gene sequence: CDR1 SGHTA, CDR2 FQGNSA. CDR3 residues: CASSLVLAFHEQYF. The CDR3 DNA is TGTGCCAGCAGCTTGGTGCTAGCGTTCCACGAGCAGTACTTC.

V usage is TRBV19 and J usage is TRBJ1-1; TRBD1 is a possible D gene (5 bases). V was clipped by 7 bases and J by 5 bases, with 17 bases between them. The CDR3 loop spans 14 amino acids. Germline V gene lookup returns CDR1 LNHDA and CDR2 SQIVND (reference sequence). The CDR3 is CASKLLGGGTEAFF. CDR3 DNA sequence: TGTGCCAGTAAACTGCTCGGTGGGGGGACTGAAGCTTTCTTT. Based on the CDR3 plus reference TRBV19 and TRBJ1-1, the full variable domain is DGGITQSPKYLFRKEGQNVTLSCEQNLNHDAMYWYRQDPGQGLRLIYYSQIVNDFQKGDIAEGYSVSREKKESFPLTVTSAQKNPTAFYLCASKLLGGGTEAFFGQGTRLTVV.

J is TRBJ2-3 and V is TRBV4-3, with D possibly TRBD1 on 5 matching bases. The CDR3 spans 16 residues. Between the trimmed V and J ends, which lost 0 bases and 4 bases, there was a span of 14 bases. Germline CDR1 and CDR2: LGHNA and YSLEER. DNA of the CDR3: TGCGCCAGCAGCCAAGACAGGGCATTGGTCCCAGATACGCAGTATTTT. This sequence encodes CASSQDRALVPDTQYF.

V gene TRBV5-6 combines with J gene TRBJ2-1; 11 bases are a match to TRBD2. Germline lookup yields CDR1 SGHDT and CDR2 YYEEEE. The CDR3 loop spans 16 amino acids. The V segment lost 1 base and the J segment 4 bases; nucleotides outside the gene matches: 4. CDR3: CASSLSSGRIYNEQFF. The CDR3 region has the DNA TGTGCCAGCAGCTTGTCTAGCGGGAGGATTTACAATGAGCAGTTCTTC.